The T cell receptor beta chain described here comes from a study of early T cells in non-severe SARS-CoV-2 infection. Each CDR3 protein gets one entry after TCRdb re-called the 5' RACE reads with MiXCR. This repertoire shows roughly 34,000 distinct CDR3 sequences, roughly 4.2% found once; its top ten account for about 5.5%. This clonotype was seen repeatedly, ten times or more. V lost 7 bases and J lost 1, with 10 bases in between. Germline CDR1 KGHDR, CDR2 SFDVKD. The CDR3 totals 14 residues. The receptor comes from an adult who was a healthcare worker with PCR-confirmed SARS-CoV-2 infection or an uninfected control (not recorded which). The material sequenced was whole blood. The chain has TRBV24-1 and TRBJ2-1; D is ambiguous. The CDR3 spells CATSPRPSYNEQFF. The CDR3 region has the DNA TGTGCCACCAGCCCCCGCCCATCCTACAATGAGCAGTTCTTC.